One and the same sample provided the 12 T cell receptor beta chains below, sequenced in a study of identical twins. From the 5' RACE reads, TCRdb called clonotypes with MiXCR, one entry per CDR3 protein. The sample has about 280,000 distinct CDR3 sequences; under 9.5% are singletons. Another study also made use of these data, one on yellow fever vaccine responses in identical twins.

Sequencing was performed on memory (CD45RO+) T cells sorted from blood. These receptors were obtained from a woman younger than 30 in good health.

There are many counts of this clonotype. Here the CDR3 DNA reads TGTGCCATCAGTGAATCAGTCTATGAGCAGTTCTTC. It codes for CAISESVYEQFF. The chain has TRBV10-3 and TRBJ2-1; D is unclear. Germline V gives CDR1 ENHRY, CDR2 SYGVKD. The CDR3 is made up of 12 amino acids. The V end was cut by 3 bases, the J end by 8 bases, with 8 bases between.

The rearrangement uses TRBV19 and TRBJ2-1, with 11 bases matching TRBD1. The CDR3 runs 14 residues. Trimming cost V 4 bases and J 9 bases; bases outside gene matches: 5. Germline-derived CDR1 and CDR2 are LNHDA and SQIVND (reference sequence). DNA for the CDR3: TGTGCCAGTAGTAGGGACAGGGGGTGGACTGAGCAGTTCTTC. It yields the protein CASSRDRGWTEQFF. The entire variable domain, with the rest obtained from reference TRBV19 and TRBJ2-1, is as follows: DGGITQSPKYLFRKEGQNVTLSCEQNLNHDAMYWYRQDPGQGLRLIYYSQIVNDFQKGDIAEGYSVSREKKESFPLTVTSAQKNPTAFYLCASSRDRGWTEQFFGPGTRLTVL.

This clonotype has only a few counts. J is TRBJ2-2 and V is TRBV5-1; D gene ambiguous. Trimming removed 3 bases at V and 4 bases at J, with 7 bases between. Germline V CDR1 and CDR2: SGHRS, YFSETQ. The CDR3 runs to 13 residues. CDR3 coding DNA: TGCGCCAGCAGCTCCGAAGGCACCGGGGAGCTGTTTTTT. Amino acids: CASSSEGTGELFF.

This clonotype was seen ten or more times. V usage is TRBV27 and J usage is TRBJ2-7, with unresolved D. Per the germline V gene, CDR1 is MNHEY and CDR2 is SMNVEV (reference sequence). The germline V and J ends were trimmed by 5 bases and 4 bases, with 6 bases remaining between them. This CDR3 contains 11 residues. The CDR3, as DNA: TGTGCCAGCAGTAACATATACGAGCAGTACTTC. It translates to CASSNIYEQYF.

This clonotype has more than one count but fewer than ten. CDR3 region: CASSSGANSYEQYF. The CDR3 nucleotides are TGCGCCAGCAGCTCCGGGGCCAACTCCTACGAGCAGTACTTC. The chain couples TRBV5-1 to TRBJ2-7, with D possibly being TRBD1 or TRBD2 (5 bases each). With 3 bases removed from V and 0 bases from J, the gap between germline ends came to 10 bases. The CDR3 is 14 residues long. Germline V gene data show CDR1 as SGHRS and CDR2 as YFSETQ.

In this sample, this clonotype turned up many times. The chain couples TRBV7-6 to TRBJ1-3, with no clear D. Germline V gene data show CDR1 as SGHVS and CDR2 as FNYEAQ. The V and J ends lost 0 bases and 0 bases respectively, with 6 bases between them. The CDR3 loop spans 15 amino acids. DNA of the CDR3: TGTGCCAGCAGCTTAGCAGGGCCCTCTGGAAACACCATATATTTT. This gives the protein CASSLAGPSGNTIYF.

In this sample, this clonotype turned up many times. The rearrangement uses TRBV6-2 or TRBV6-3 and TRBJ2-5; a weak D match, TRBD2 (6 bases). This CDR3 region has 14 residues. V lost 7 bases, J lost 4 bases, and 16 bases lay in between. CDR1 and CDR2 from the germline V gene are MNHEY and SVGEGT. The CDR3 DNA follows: TGTGCCAGCAAACCAGCGGGCTTCTTAGAGACCCAGTACTTC. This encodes CASKPAGFLETQYF.

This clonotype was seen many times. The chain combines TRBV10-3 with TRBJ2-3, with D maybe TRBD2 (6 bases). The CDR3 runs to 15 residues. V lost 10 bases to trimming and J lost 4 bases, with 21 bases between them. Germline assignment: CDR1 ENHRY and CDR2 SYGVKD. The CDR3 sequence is CATGVGQGNADTQYF. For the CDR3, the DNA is TGTGCCACGGGGGTAGGGCAGGGTAACGCAGATACGCAGTATTTT.

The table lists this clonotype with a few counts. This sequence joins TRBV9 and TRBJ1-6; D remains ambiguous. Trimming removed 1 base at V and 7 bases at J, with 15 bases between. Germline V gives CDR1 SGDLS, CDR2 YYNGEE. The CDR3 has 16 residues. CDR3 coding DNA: TGTGCCAGCAGCGTATACAGCCAGCAAAACAATTCACCCCTCCACTTT. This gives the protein CASSVYSQQNNSPLHF.

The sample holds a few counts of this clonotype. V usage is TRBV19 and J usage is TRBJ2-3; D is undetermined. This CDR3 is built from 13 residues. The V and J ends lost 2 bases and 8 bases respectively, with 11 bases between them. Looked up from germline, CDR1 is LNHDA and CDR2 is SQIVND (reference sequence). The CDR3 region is CASSIRPTRTQYF. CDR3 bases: TGTGCCAGTAGTATACGCCCGACTCGTACGCAGTATTTT.

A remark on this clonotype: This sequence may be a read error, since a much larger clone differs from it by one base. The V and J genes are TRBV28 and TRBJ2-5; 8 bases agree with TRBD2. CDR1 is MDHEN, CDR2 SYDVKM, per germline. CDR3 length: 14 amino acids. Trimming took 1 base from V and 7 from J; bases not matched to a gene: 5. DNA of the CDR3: TGTGCCAGCAGTTTATCTAGCGGGTGGGGGACCCAGTACTTC. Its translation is CASSLSSGWGTQYF. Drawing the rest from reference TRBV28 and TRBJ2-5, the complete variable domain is DVKVTQSSRYLVKRTGEKVFLECVQDMDHENMFWYRQDPGLGLRLIYFSYDVKMKEKGDIPEGYSVSREKKERFSLILESASTNQTSMYLCASSLSSGWGTQYFGPGTRLLVL.

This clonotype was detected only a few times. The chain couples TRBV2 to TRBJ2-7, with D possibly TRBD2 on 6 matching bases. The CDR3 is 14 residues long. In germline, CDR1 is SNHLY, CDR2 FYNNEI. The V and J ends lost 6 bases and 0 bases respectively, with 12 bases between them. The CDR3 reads CASSQAGSSYEQYF. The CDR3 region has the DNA TGTGCCAGCAGCCAAGCGGGTTCCTCCTACGAGCAGTACTTC.